This T cell receptor beta chain was sequenced during a study of T cell responses to AZD1222 COVID-19 vaccine. Study results and limitations: Unmutated variant regions are reportedly targeted by nearly half of spike-specific TCRs. Repertoires in all cases were sampled only once the peak T cell response had passed. Along spike, vaccine-associated CD4 TCRs were found throughout, with dominance at 160-218 and 743-854. AZD1222 recipients seropositive at baseline numbered only 5 or 6.

V dropped 4 bases and J dropped 5; count of bases not matched to a gene: 8. The CDR3 length is 16 residues. Germline V CDR1 and CDR2: SGHRS, YFSETQ. Remarks on this clone: Its antigen is not identified.

Data came from immunoSEQ multiplex PCR; TCRdb stores just in-frame clones and leaves some out. The sample contains around 95,000 clones, 70% to 90% of which appear only once. The specimen was peripheral blood, collected on day 0 of MenACWY control vaccination. This clonotype was sampled from an adult in good health. This chain links TRBV5-1 with TRBJ2-7; 14 bases fit TRBD2. The CDR3 nucleotides are TGCGCCAGCAGCACCGGGACTAGCGGGAGCACCAACGAGCAGTACTTC. Residues: CASSTGTSGSTNEQYF.